A selection of T cell receptor beta chains follows, all from one sample in a study of cytomegalovirus exposure and HLA in healthy donors. Here immunoSEQ multiplex PCR was the method, and the copy in TCRdb shows in-frame clones only, minus some. The table records 99,000 or so clones, around 15% of them present only once. The specimen was PBMCs. These receptors all stem from a female donor in good health and CMV-seronegative. CDR3s include the opening cysteine and the closing phenylalanine or tryptophan. The order of the fields is J gene, V gene, CDR3 protein.

J gene: TRBJ1-5
V gene: TRBV29-1
CDR3 protein: CSVSGENQPQHF

J gene: TRBJ1-2
V gene: TRBV29-1
CDR3 protein: CSVVGAALNYGYTF

J gene: TRBJ1-1
V gene: TRBV18
CDR3 protein: CASSPPLGETEAFF

J gene: TRBJ2-1
V gene: TRBV2
CDR3 protein: CAGGLAGGYNEQFF

J gene: TRBJ2-7
V gene: TRBV14
CDR3 protein: CASSQSRVEQYF

J gene: TRBJ2-7
V gene: TRBV27
CDR3 protein: CASSSPTGGKEQYF

J gene: TRBJ1-1
V gene: TRBV10-3
CDR3 protein: CAISKQGALTEAFF

J gene: TRBJ2-1
V gene: TRBV27
CDR3 protein: CASGKRTSGSNEQFF

J gene: TRBJ1-2
V gene: TRBV29-1
CDR3 protein: CSARQGNYGYTF

J gene: TRBJ2-5
V gene: TRBV14
CDR3 protein: CASQRDRGRWETQYF

J gene: TRBJ2-1
V gene: TRBV10-1
CDR3 protein: CASSATNRGLNEQFF

J gene: TRBJ2-7
V gene: TRBV28
CDR3 protein: CASSSPPGQTYEQYF

J gene: TRBJ2-5
V gene: TRBV18
CDR3 protein: CASSLSGSQETQYF

J gene: TRBJ1-4
V gene: TRBV5-4
CDR3 protein: CASSVPGGSEKLFF

J gene: TRBJ2-7
V gene: TRBV9
CDR3 protein: CASSERTSGYEQYF

J gene: TRBJ2-3
V gene: TRBV27
CDR3 protein: CASRPGAGQVGFVVDTQYF

J gene: TRBJ2-5
V gene: TRBV18
CDR3 protein: CASSPRGQGSGETQYF

J gene: TRBJ2-7
V gene: TRBV30
CDR3 protein: CAWSVRGLALLFNEQYF

J gene: TRBJ2-5
V gene: TRBV18
CDR3 protein: CASSPRDSVFRETQYF

J gene: TRBJ2-3
V gene: TRBV5-4
CDR3 protein: CASGFSGSTDTQYF

J gene: TRBJ2-3
V gene: TRBV29-1
CDR3 protein: CSVDPSAEGTDTQYF

J gene: TRBJ2-6
V gene: TRBV7-8
CDR3 protein: CASSLDSSGANVLTF

J gene: TRBJ1-6
V gene: TRBV10-3
CDR3 protein: CAIGKDGSSYNSPLHF

J gene: TRBJ1-4
V gene: TRBV9
CDR3 protein: CASSPLGQGPTNEKLFF

J gene: TRBJ2-1
V gene: TRBV4-3
CDR3 protein: CASSQEALTGLSSYNEQFF

J gene: TRBJ2-7
V gene: TRBV28
CDR3 protein: CASNLHGQSRYEQYF

J gene: TRBJ1-4
V gene: TRBV6-5
CDR3 protein: CASSYGSDEKLFF

J gene: TRBJ1-1
V gene: TRBV19
CDR3 protein: CASSPRQPRNTEAFF

J gene: TRBJ2-5
V gene: TRBV9
CDR3 protein: CASSMKQGQETQYF

J gene: TRBJ2-5
V gene: TRBV5-4
CDR3 protein: CASRPAGATQETQYF

J gene: TRBJ1-1
V gene: TRBV29-1
CDR3 protein: CSGKRDRASEAFF

J gene: TRBJ1-1
V gene: TRBV5-1
CDR3 protein: CASSGTGQGKGTEAFF